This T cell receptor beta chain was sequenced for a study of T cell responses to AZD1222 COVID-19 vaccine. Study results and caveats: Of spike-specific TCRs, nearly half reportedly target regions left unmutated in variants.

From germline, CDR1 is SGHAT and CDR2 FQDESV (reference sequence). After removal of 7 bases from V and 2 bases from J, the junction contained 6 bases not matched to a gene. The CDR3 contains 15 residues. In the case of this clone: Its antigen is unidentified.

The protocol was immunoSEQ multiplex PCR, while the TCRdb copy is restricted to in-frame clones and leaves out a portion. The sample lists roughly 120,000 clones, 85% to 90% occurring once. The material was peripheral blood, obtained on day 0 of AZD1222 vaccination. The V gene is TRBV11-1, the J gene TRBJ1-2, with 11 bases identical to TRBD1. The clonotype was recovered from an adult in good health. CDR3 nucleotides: TGTGCCAGCAACCCCGGGACAGGGGGGAACTATGGCTACACCTTC. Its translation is CASNPGTGGNYGYTF.